These 25 T cell receptor beta chains share one sample of origin, sequenced in a study of T cells in Graves' hyperthyroidism and ophthalmopathy. Amplification of TCR beta CDR3 regions used RNA as the template. Researchers ran a first-round RT-PCR on the TCR CDR3 using the HTBI primer set. MiXCR was run by TCRdb on the multiplex PCR reads, yielding one entry per CDR3 protein. Here the sample spans some 570,000 distinct CDR3 sequences, 14% being singletons. The sequenced sample was blood. Every receptor here comes from a woman between 18 and 29 years old with Graves' ophthalmopathy.

The table lists this clonotype with many counts. The rearrangement uses TRBV7-8 and TRBJ2-3; 9 bases are shared with TRBD2. Germline CDR1 is SGHVS and CDR2 is FQNEAQ. Trimming cost V 0 bases and J 3 bases; bases outside gene matches: 7. CDR3 length: 17 amino acids. CDR3 DNA sequence: TGTGCCAGCAGCTTAGCGCGGGTTAGCGGGAGAACAGATACGCAGTATTTT. It specifies CASSLARVSGRTDTQYF.

The sample holds many counts of this clonotype. The rearrangement uses TRBV7-9 and TRBJ1-1, with a tentative D call TRBD1 (6 bases). This CDR3 is built from 17 residues. Germline V gives CDR1 SEHNR, CDR2 FQNEAQ (reference sequence). Trimming shortened V by 4 bases and J by 1 base, and 19 bases separated the two germline ends. CDR3 residues: CASSSGNRAGGNTEAFF. CDR3 DNA: TGTGCCAGCAGCTCGGGGAACAGGGCCGGGGGGAACACTGAAGCTTTCTTT.

The sample holds many counts of this clonotype. The J gene is TRBJ2-7, the V gene TRBV28, with 7 bases identical to TRBD1. Germline lookup yields CDR1 MDHEN and CDR2 SYDVKM. This CDR3 has 17 residues. The junction had 15 bases not matched to a gene; V was cut back by 3 bases and J by 4 bases. The CDR3 nucleotides are TGTGCCAGCAGTTTGCGTAGGGGGCCCTTAGCTTTTTACGAGCAGTACTTC. It encodes CASSLRRGPLAFYEQYF.

This clonotype was found a few times. This chain connects TRBV28 to TRBJ2-7; D remains unclear. Germline lookup yields CDR1 MDHEN and CDR2 SYDVKM. Trimming shortened V by 7 bases and J by 2 bases, and 9 bases separated the two germline ends. The CDR3 runs 12 residues. The CDR3 loop reads CASNAHTYEQYF. DNA of the CDR3: TGTGCCAGCAATGCCCACACCTACGAGCAGTACTTC.

This clonotype was seen ten or more times. V is TRBV20-1 and J is TRBJ2-3; the D gene could be TRBD1 or TRBD2 (5 bases each). CDR3 length: 14 residues. CDR1 DFQATT and CDR2 SNEGSKA come from the germline V gene (reference sequence). V was cut by 6 bases and J by 0 bases, with 13 bases left in between. CDR3 in amino acids: CSAPGTWSTDTQYF. The CDR3 coding sequence is TGCAGTGCCCCTGGGACGTGGAGCACAGATACGCAGTATTTT.

The rearrangement joins TRBV7-9 to TRBJ2-1; TRBD2 matches at 10 bases. The junction had 23 bases not matched to a gene; V was cut back by 8 bases and J by 13 bases. Per germline, CDR1 SEHNR and CDR2 FQNEAQ (reference sequence). The CDR3 consists of 17 residues. The CDR3 DNA is TGTGCCAGCTTAAGGACTAGCGGAAACACAATCCACTCCCCCCAGTTCTTC. Amino acids: CASLRTSGNTIHSPQFF.

This sequence joins TRBV9 and TRBJ2-1, with D maybe TRBD2 (6 bases). The germline CDR1 and CDR2 sequences are SGDLS and YYNGEE. V shed 7 bases and J shed 9 bases, with 20 bases lying between them. This CDR3 contains 14 residues. CDR3 sequence reads: CASALEGLSSEQFF. As DNA, the CDR3 is TGTGCCAGCGCCCTGGAGGGGTTGTCGAGTGAGCAGTTCTTC.

This clonotype was seen repeatedly, ten times or more. This chain uses TRBV12-3 or TRBV12-4 with TRBJ1-1; 7 positions agree with TRBD1. The CDR3 runs 15 residues. V shed 5 bases, J shed 3 bases, and the junction held 9 bases outside the gene matches. The CDR3 bases are TGTGCCAGCAGTCCAGAGGGGGCTTCGGACACTGAAGCTTTCTTT. Amino acid sequence: CASSPEGASDTEAFF.

This clonotype has ten or more counts. The chain has TRBV3-1 and TRBJ2-1; 13 positions agree with TRBD2. The germline V gene has CDR1 LGHDT and CDR2 YNNKEL (reference sequence). V trimming: 3 bases; J trimming: 8 bases; junction bases outside the gene matches: 7. The CDR3 sequence is 16 residues long. The CDR3 nucleotides read TGTGCCAGCAGCCACCAAACTAGCGGGAGGGCCCATGAGCAGTTCTTC. This translates into CASSHQTSGRAHEQFF.

This clonotype has at least ten counts. The chain is built from TRBV5-6 and TRBJ2-7, with D possibly being TRBD1 or TRBD2 (5 bases each). Germline CDR1 SGHDT, CDR2 YYEEEE. This CDR3 is 13 amino acids long. Trimming removed 4 bases at V and 3 bases at J, with 11 bases between. CDR3 loop: CASSPGTFYEQYF. In DNA form, the CDR3 reads TGTGCCAGCAGCCCCGGGACGTTCTACGAGCAGTACTTC.

This chain connects TRBV6-2 or TRBV6-3 to TRBJ1-5; no firm D call. The V and J ends lost 8 bases and 2 bases respectively, with 7 bases between them. CDR3 length equals 12 residues. Germline assignment: CDR1 MNHEY and CDR2 SVGEGT. CDR3 amino acids: CASCPGNQPQHF. DNA of the CDR3: TGTGCCAGCTGCCCAGGCAATCAGCCCCAGCATTTT.

This clonotype was seen ten or more times. The J gene is TRBJ2-3, the V gene TRBV7-2; TRBD2 matches 9 bases. The CDR3 consists of 14 residues. The V and J ends lost 10 bases and 3 bases, in that order; junction bases with no gene match: 8. Germline CDR1 SGHTA, CDR2 FQGNSA. Here the CDR3 DNA reads TGTGCCACCCTGATAGCGGGAGAAACAGATACGCAGTATTTT. Its protein is CATLIAGETDTQYF.

This clonotype appeared many times. This rearrangement joins TRBV27 to TRBJ2-7; 10 nucleotides line up with TRBD1. CDR3 length: 16 residues. Trimming removed 3 bases from V and 3 bases from J; junction bases left unmatched: 8. The germline V gene encodes CDR1 MNHEY and CDR2 SMNVEV (reference sequence). For the CDR3, the DNA is TGTGCCAGCAGTTTCCTCGGGACAGGGGATCACTACGAGCAGTACTTC. Protein sequence: CASSFLGTGDHYEQYF.

This clonotype was seen many times. V usage is TRBV7-9 and J usage is TRBJ1-1, with unresolved D. Germline loops: CDR1 SEHNR, CDR2 FQNEAQ (reference sequence). V dropped 7 bases and J dropped 1 base, with 10 bases sitting between them. CDR3 length equals 13 residues. The CDR3 DNA is TGTGCCAGCAAACCCTTTCCGAACACTGAAGCTTTCTTT. Its protein is CASKPFPNTEAFF.

The table lists this clonotype with many counts. The chain couples TRBV7-2 to TRBJ2-5, with D tentatively TRBD2 (5 bases). V was pared by 5 bases and J by 5 bases, with 15 bases between. The CDR3 runs 14 residues. Germline V gene sequence: CDR1 SGHTA, CDR2 FQGNSA. The CDR3 DNA follows: TGTGCCAGCAGCGTCAGAACTAGTAGGGAGACCCAGTACTTC. Protein: CASSVRTSRETQYF.

This clonotype has a count of ten or more. The rearrangement uses TRBV7-8 and TRBJ2-7; 9 positions agree with TRBD1. CDR1 and CDR2 from the germline V gene are SGHVS and FQNEAQ. V lost 1 base and J lost 4; bases outside the gene matches: 14. The CDR3 has 18 amino acids. CDR3 DNA sequence: TGTGCCAGCAGCTTAGAGGCGGGGGCCGGGACAGGGATGTACGAGCAGTACTTC. Translated, it gives CASSLEAGAGTGMYEQYF.

The chain recombines TRBV24-1 with TRBJ1-5; D is unclear. V shed 8 bases and J shed 7 bases, with 11 bases lying between them. CDR1 KGHDR and CDR2 SFDVKD come from the germline V gene. The CDR3 length is 12 residues. CDR3 DNA: TGTGCCACCACCTCAAGGAGGCAGCCCCAGCATTTT. Its translation: CATTSRRQPQHF.

This clonotype has at least ten counts. This rearrangement joins TRBV30 to TRBJ2-2, with D possibly being TRBD1 (5 bases). Germline values: CDR1 GTSNPN, CDR2 SVGIG (reference sequence). V was trimmed by 2 bases and J by 7 bases, leaving 5 bases between them. This CDR3 is 11 amino acids long. CDR3 sequence (DNA): TGTGCCTGGAGTCAGGGCGGGGAGCTGTTTTTT. Translated: CAWSQGGELFF.

This clonotype was seen repeatedly, ten times or more. The gene calls are TRBV20-1 and TRBJ1-2; no firm D call. There are 14 residues in the CDR3. V lost 3 bases, J lost 2 bases, and 13 bases lay in between. The germline gives CDR1 DFQATT, CDR2 SNEGSKA (reference sequence). In nucleotides, the CDR3 is TGCAGTGCTAGCCTCAACCGAGGGAACTATGGCTACACCTTC. Its translation is CSASLNRGNYGYTF.

A few counts support this clonotype. The chain uses TRBV7-6 and TRBJ2-7; 11 nucleotides line up with TRBD2. In germline, CDR1 is SGHVS, CDR2 FNYEAQ. After removal of 2 bases from V and 4 bases from J, the junction contained 16 bases not matched to a gene. This CDR3 spans 19 amino acids. In DNA form, the CDR3 reads TGTGCCAGCAGCTTATGGATTGGGCTAGCGGGAGGCCCTCCGTACGAGCAGTACTTC. This gives the protein CASSLWIGLAGGPPYEQYF.

The table lists this clonotype with many counts. The J gene is TRBJ2-1, the V gene TRBV20-1; TRBD2 agrees at 10 bases. CDR1 and CDR2 (germline): DFQATT, SNEGSKA (reference sequence). This CDR3 has 14 residues. V was pared by 5 bases and J by 6 bases, with 7 bases of the junction left unmatched. Written as DNA, the CDR3 is TGCAGTGCTGAAAACGGACTAGCGGTCAATGAGCAGTTCTTC. Encoded protein: CSAENGLAVNEQFF.

The chain links TRBV9 to TRBJ1-6, with D uncertain. Germline loops: CDR1 SGDLS, CDR2 YYNGEE. V was cut by 3 bases and J by 0 bases, with 22 bases left in between. The CDR3 sequence is 20 residues long. The CDR3 spells CASSAAGRQSGFSYNSPLHF. CDR3 in DNA: TGTGCCAGCAGCGCGGCCGGGAGGCAGAGCGGGTTCTCCTATAATTCACCCCTCCACTTT. The full variable domain, with the rest looked up from reference TRBV9 and TRBJ1-6, is DSGVTQTPKHLITATGQRVTLRCSPRSGDLSVYWYQQSLDQGLQFLIQYYNGEERAKGNILERFSAQQFPDLHSELNLSSLELGDSALYFCASSAAGRQSGFSYNSPLHFGNGTRLTVT.

This clonotype was seen many times. This chain connects TRBV19 to TRBJ2-7; D not resolved. V lost 1 base and J 2 bases, leaving 12 bases between the germline ends. CDR1 and CDR2 (germline): LNHDA, SQIVND (reference sequence). CDR3 length: 15 residues. The CDR3 region is CASSIVSSTPYEQYF. For the CDR3, the DNA is TGTGCCAGTAGTATAGTGTCCAGTACGCCCTACGAGCAGTACTTC.

The sample holds many counts of this clonotype. The genes are TRBV7-2 and TRBJ2-1, with D unresolved. This CDR3 spans 12 amino acids. CDR1 is SGHTA, CDR2 FQGNSA, per germline. Trimming pared 5 bases from V and 8 bases from J, leaving 10 bases between. CDR3 coding DNA: TGTGCCAGCAGCCCCCCAGGCGATGAGCAGTTCTTC. Residues: CASSPPGDEQFF.

This clonotype came up many times. The CDR3 DNA reads TGTGCCAGCAGTTCACGGGTCTTCCGCCTACGGGGCGATGAGCAGTTCTTC. Translating gives CASSSRVFRLRGDEQFF. The V and J genes are TRBV6-2 or TRBV6-3 and TRBJ2-1; D assignment may be TRBD1 or TRBD2 (5 bases each). CDR3 length: 17 residues. Trimming cost V 4 bases and J 8 bases, with 24 bases left between them. Germline V gene sequence: CDR1 MNHEY, CDR2 SVGEGT.